Listed below are T cell receptor beta chains from one sample, sequenced in a study of cytomegalovirus exposure and HLA in healthy donors. Sequencing used immunoSEQ multiplex PCR; TCRdb keeps in-frame clones, though not all of them. The data hold roughly 130,000 clones, with 80% to 90% observed a single time. Source material: PBMCs. These TCRs come from a man aged 45 to 65 in good health and CMV-seronegative. Each CDR3 is given with its conserved first and last residue. Fields, in order: D gene, J gene, V gene, CDR3 protein. The D gene is left open where the match is weak.

>-|-|TRBV5-1
CASSGQQLPYEQYF
>TRBD2|TRBJ2-1|TRBV9
CASSVSSGGLNEQFF
>-|-|TRBV10-3
CAIRGDSPYEQYF
>-|TRBJ2-5|TRBV19
CASSRGVETQYF
>-|TRBJ1-1|TRBV9
CASSVGFRVDTEAFF
>-|TRBJ2-6|TRBV2
CASLNRRYSGANVLTF
>-|TRBJ1-1|TRBV7-9
CASSSPGGLTEAFF
>-|TRBJ2-3|TRBV2
CASKRSHQGDTQYF
>-|TRBJ2-5|TRBV9
CASSVGPSFQETQYF
>TRBD2|TRBJ2-3|TRBV5-5
CASSLGLAGLFF
>TRBD1|TRBJ2-3|TRBV7-6
CASSPGTGLTDTQYF
>TRBD2|TRBJ2-3|TRBV5-1
CASSWRAGDGTDTQYF
>-|TRBJ1-1|TRBV4-1
CASSQTGIGTEAFF
>TRBD2|TRBJ2-1|TRBV27
CASTGGGYNEQFF
>-|TRBJ1-5|TRBV7-2
CASSRELGPQHF
>-|TRBJ2-2|TRBV9
CASSARGSANTGELFF
>TRBD2|TRBJ2-5|TRBV6-6
CASRQRTSGAGEQYF
>-|TRBJ2-1|TRBV29-1
CSVEETENEQFF
>TRBD1|TRBJ1-1|TRBV4-2
CASSQMGTGSTEAFF
>-|TRBJ1-2|TRBV7-2
CASSLHGPRDYGYTF
>-|TRBJ2-7|TRBV10-2
CASSSPRGAREQYF
>-|TRBJ2-5|TRBV5-1
CASSLFSGQETQYF
>TRBD2|TRBJ2-5|TRBV7-9
CASSPPAGGGLKTQYF
>TRBD2|TRBJ2-1|TRBV30
CAWSRSGGARNEQFF
>-|TRBJ2-1|TRBV7-9
CASSLATGGEQFF
>-|TRBJ2-2|TRBV15
CATRQGHTGELFF
>-|TRBJ1-2|TRBV25-1
CASSDARVGAGYTF
>TRBD1|TRBJ1-3|TRBV30
CACSLRGVGSGNTIYF
>TRBD2|TRBJ2-5|TRBV4-2
CASSQGPGLAGETQYF
>-|TRBJ1-2|TRBV6-5
CASSRTGNYGYTF
>TRBD2|TRBJ2-3|TRBV5-4
CASSFTKRGPTDTQYF
>-|TRBJ2-7|TRBV6-6
CASSYTAMREQYF
>-|TRBJ2-1|TRBV7-8
CASSLDLQLNNEQFF
>TRBD1|TRBJ1-1|TRBV7-9
CASSLGGQGPEAFF
>TRBD2|TRBJ2-3|TRBV18
CASSIVAGTSGKSTDTQYF
>-|TRBJ1-2|TRBV5-1
CASSLGQPQGGYTF
>TRBD1|TRBJ2-1|TRBV4-1
CASSQRGQVEQFF
>TRBD2|TRBJ2-1|TRBV15
CATSRDLGQRGGNNEQFF
>TRBD1|TRBJ2-3|TRBV19
CASSSTGTRGQSTDTQYF
>-|TRBJ2-7|TRBV5-6
CASSLGAGTYEQYF
>-|TRBJ1-5|TRBV9
CASSPGQNQPQHF
>TRBD2|TRBJ2-1|TRBV5-1
CASSWEGGWGYNEQFF
>TRBD1|TRBJ1-1|TRBV2
CASSQGQGLGSDAEAFF
>TRBD2|TRBJ2-5|TRBV2
CASSPSGGAPAVETQYF
>-|TRBJ1-5|TRBV19
CASSTQGDQPQHF
>TRBD2|TRBJ2-1|TRBV9
CASSVEGGGFNEQFF
>TRBD1|TRBJ2-3|TRBV4-3
CASSQDATGITDTQYF
>TRBD1|TRBJ2-7|TRBV5-4
CASSPGQGAYEQYF
>TRBD2|TRBJ2-7|TRBV4-1
CASSPFGLAASYEQYF
>-|TRBJ1-2|TRBV2
CASTGGRGGYTF
>TRBD1|TRBJ2-5|TRBV7-2
CASSPRGTVGQTQYF
>-|TRBJ1-2|TRBV5-6
CASSLGQVYGYTF